This entry concerns a single T cell receptor beta chain. The CDR3 extends over 15 amino acids. From germline, CDR1 is SEHNR and CDR2 FQNEAQ (reference sequence). V shed 4 bases, J shed 1 base, and the junction held 2 bases outside the gene matches. This sample was included in a study of shared clonotypes between healthy human individuals. Only Caucasian adults living in Nashville, Tennessee served as donors. Only in-frame clones appear in the TCRdb table, and some are missing; sequencing was by immunoSEQ multiplex PCR. This sample has about 1 million clones, with approximately 70% found just once. The V call is TRBV7-9, the J call TRBJ1-3; 9 nucleotides agree with TRBD1. The TCR comes from a man aged 18 to 29 in good health. Sequenced sample: memory CD4+ T cells sorted from blood. As to subset: CD45RA-negative fraction. CDR3: CASSSGQGSGNTIYF. In DNA form, the CDR3 reads TGTGCCAGCAGCTCGGGACAGGGTTCTGGAAACACCATATATTTT.